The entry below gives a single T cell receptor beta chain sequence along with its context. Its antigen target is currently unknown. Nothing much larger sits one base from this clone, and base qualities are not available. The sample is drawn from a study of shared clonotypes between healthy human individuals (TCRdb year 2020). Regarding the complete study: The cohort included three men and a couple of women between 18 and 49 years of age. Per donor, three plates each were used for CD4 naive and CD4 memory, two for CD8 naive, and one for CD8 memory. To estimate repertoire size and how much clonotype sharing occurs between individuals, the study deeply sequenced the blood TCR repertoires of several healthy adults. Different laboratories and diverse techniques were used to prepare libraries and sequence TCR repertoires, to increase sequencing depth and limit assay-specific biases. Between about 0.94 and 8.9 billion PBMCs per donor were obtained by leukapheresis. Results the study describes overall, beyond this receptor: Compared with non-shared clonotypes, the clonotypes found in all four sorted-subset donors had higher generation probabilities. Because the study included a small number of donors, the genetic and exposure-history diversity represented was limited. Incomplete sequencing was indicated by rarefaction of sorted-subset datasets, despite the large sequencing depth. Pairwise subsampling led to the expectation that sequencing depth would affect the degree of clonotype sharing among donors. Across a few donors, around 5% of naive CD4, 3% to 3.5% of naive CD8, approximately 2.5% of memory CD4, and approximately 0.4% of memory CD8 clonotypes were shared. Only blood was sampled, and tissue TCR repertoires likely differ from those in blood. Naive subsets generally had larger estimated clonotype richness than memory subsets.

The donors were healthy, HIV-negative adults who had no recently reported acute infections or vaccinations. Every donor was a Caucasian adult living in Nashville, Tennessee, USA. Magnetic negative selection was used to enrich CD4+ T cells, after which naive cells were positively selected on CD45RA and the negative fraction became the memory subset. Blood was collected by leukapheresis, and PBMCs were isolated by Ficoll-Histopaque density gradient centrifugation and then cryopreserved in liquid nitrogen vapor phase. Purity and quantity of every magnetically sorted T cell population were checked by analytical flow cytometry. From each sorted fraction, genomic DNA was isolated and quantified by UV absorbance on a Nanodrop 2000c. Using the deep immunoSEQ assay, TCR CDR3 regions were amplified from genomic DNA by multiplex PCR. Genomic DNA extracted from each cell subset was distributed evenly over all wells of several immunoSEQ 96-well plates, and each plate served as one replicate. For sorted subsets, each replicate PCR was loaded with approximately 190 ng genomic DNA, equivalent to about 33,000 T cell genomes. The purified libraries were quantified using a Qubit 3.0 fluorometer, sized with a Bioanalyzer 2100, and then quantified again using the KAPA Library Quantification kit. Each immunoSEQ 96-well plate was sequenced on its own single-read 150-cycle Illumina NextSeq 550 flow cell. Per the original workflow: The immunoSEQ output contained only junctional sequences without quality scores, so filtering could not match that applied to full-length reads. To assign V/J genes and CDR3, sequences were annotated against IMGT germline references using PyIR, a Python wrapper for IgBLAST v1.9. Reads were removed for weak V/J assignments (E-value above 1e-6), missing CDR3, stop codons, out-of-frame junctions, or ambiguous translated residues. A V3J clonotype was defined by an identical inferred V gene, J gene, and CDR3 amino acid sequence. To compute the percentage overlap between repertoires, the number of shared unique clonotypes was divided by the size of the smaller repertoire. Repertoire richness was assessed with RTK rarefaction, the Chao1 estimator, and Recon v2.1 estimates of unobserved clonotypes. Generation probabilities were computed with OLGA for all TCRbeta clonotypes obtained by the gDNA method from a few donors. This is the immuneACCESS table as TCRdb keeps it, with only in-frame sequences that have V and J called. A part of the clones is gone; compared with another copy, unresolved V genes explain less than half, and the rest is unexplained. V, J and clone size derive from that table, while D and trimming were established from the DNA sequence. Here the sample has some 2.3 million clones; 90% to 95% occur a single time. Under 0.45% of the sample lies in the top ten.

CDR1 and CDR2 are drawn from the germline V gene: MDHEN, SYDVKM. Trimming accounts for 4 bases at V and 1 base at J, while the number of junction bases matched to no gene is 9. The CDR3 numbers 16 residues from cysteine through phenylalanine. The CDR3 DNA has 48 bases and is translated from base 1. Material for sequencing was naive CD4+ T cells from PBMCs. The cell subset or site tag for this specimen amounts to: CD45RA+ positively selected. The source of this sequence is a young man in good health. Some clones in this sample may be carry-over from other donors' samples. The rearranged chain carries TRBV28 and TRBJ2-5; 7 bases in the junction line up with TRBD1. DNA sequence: TGTGCCAGCAGTTACCCGACAGGGTTTGTCCAAGAGACCCAGTACTTC. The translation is CASSYPTGFVQETQYF. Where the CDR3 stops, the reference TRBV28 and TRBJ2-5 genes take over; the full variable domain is DVKVTQSSRYLVKRTGEKVFLECVQDMDHENMFWYRQDPGLGLRLIYFSYDVKMKEKGDIPEGYSVSREKKERFSLILESASTNQTSMYLCASSYPTGFVQETQYFGPGTRLLVL.